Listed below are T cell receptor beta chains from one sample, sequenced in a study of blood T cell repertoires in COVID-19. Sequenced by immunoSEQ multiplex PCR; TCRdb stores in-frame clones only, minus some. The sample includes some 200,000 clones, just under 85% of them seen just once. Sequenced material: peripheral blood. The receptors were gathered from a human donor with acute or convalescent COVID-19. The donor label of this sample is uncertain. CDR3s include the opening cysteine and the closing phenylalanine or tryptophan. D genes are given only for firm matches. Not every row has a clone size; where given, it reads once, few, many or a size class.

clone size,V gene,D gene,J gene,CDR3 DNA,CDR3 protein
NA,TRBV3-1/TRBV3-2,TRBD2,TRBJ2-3,TGTGCCAGCAGCCAAGATCTGGTGGGAGGGCCCTCTAGCACAGATACGCAGTATTTT,CASSQDLVGGPSSTDTQYF
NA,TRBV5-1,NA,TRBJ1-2,TGCGCCAGCAGCTTGGCGTCAGGGCAGGGTGGCTACACCTTC,CASSLASGQGGYTF
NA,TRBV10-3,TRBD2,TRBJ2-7,TGTGCCATCAGTGAGTCGAATAAGGGACTAGCGGAGACCTCCTACGAGCAGTACTTC,CAISESNKGLAETSYEQYF
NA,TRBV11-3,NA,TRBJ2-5,TGTGCCAGCAGCCAAAATACAGGAGACCAAGAGACCCAGTACTTC,CASSQNTGDQETQYF
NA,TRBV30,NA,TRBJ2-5,TGTGCCTGGAGTGTGCGGAGCCTCGAGACCCAGTACTTC,CAWSVRSLETQYF
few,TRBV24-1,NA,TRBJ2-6,TGTGCCACCAGTGACATAGACAACGCTGGGGCCAACGTCCTGACTTTC,CATSDIDNAGANVLTF
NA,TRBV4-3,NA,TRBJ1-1,TGCGCCAGCAGCCGTTATGAGGGGGACACTGAAGCTTTCTTT,CASSRYEGDTEAFF
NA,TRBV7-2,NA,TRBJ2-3,TGTGCCAGCAGCCCCACCCGGACTGCATTAAGCACAGATACGCAGTATTTT,CASSPTRTALSTDTQYF
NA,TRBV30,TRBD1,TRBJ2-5,TGTGCCTGGAGTGCTATATCCGGGACAGGGGTGGAGACCCAGTACTTC,CAWSAISGTGVETQYF
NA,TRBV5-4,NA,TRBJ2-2,TGTGCCAGCAGCTTGTGGGGGCCGACTAACACCGGGGAGCTGTTTTTT,CASSLWGPTNTGELFF
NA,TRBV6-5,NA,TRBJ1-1,TGTGCCAGCAGAAACGGGGAGGGGTACACTGAAGCTTTCTTT,CASRNGEGYTEAFF
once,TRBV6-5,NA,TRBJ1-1,TGTGCCAGCACCCCTCCAAGGGGGGGACACACTGAAGCTTTCTTT,CASTPPRGGHTEAFF
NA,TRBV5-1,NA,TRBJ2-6,TGCGCCAGCAGCTTACAGAGCTCTGGGGCCAACGTCCTGACTTTC,CASSLQSSGANVLTF
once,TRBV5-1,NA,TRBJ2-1,TGCGCCAGCAGCTATCGACAGGGAGGCGAGCAGTTCTTC,CASSYRQGGEQFF
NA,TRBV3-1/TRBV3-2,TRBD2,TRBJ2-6,TGTGCCAGCAGCCTACGACTAGCGGGAGTAACTGGGGCCAACGTCCTGACTTTC,CASSLRLAGVTGANVLTF
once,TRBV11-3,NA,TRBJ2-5,TGTGCCAGCAGCATCAACAGGAAAGAGACCCAGTACTTC,CASSINRKETQYF
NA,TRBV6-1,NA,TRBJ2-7,TGTGCCAGCAGTGAATACAGGGGGGGCGAGCAGTACTTC,CASSEYRGGEQYF
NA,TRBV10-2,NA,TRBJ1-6,TGCGCCAGCAGTGCCTCGGGAGGGACTTCACCCCTCCACTTT,CASSASGGTSPLHF
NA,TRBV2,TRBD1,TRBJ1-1,TGTGCCAGCACCACAGGGGGGGTTGAAGCTTTCTTT,CASTTGGVEAFF
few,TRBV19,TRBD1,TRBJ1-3,TGTGCCAGTCACCGACAGGGAAGCCCTGGAAACACCATATATTTT,CASHRQGSPGNTIYF
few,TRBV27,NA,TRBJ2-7,TGTGCCAGCAGTATCCGACAGACCGCTAGCTCCTACGAGCAGTACTTC,CASSIRQTASSYEQYF
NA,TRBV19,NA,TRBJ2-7,TGTGCCAGTAGTATAGATAGGACAGTCTCCTACGAGCAGTACTTC,CASSIDRTVSYEQYF
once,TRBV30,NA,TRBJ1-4,TGTGCCTGGAGTGCCGGGGTGGATGAAAAACTGTTTTTT,CAWSAGVDEKLFF
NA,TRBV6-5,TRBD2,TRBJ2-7,TGTGCCAGCAGTACCGGGACTAGTACCTACGAGCAGTACTTC,CASSTGTSTYEQYF
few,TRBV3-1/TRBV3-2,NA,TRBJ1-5,TGTGCCAGCAGCTCGACAGGCGGTCAGCCCCAGCATTTT,CASSSTGGQPQHF
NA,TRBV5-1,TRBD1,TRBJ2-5,TGCGCCAGCAGCTTCGGACAGGTCGAGGAAGAGACCCAGTACTTC,CASSFGQVEEETQYF
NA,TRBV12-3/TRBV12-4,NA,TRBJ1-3,TGTGCCAGCAGTCGGACAGCTCGGGACACCATATATTTT,CASSRTARDTIYF
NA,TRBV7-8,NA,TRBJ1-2,TGTGCCAGCAGCTTAGCAGGGGGTTATGGCTACACCTTC,CASSLAGGYGYTF
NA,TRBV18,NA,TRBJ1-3,TGTGCCAGCTCACCAATCGAGGCGGCCGGAAACACCATATATTTT,CASSPIEAAGNTIYF
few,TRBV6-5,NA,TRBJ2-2,TGTGCCAGCCTCAGGCGAACCGGGGAGCTGTTTTTT,CASLRRTGELFF
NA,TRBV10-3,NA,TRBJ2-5,TGTGCCATCAGTGAGCTCCAGGGTGGGGAGACCCAGTACTTC,CAISELQGGETQYF
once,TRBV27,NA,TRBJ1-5,TGTGCCAGCAGTTTTCTTGGGACTCCCGATAGCAATCAGCCCCAGCATTTT,CASSFLGTPDSNQPQHF
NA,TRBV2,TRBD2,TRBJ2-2,TGTGCCAGCAGCGCGGGACTAGCGGGAGGTGGCACCGGGGAGCTGTTTTTT,CASSAGLAGGGTGELFF
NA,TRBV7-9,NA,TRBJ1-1,TGTGCCAGCAGCTTTATGGGGGCTCATACTGAAGCTTTCTTT,CASSFMGAHTEAFF
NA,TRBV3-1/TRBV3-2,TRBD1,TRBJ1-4,TGTGCCAGCAGCCAATTGGGGGACAGCCAAAAAGAAAAACTGTTTTTT,CASSQLGDSQKEKLFF
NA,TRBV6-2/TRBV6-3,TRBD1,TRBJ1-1,TGTGCCAGCAGTTACGAGTCGGGCAGGGGGCGGTCGTGGAACACTGAAGCTTTCTTT,CASSYESGRGRSWNTEAFF
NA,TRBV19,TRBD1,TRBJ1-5,TGTGCCACCCGGGACAGGGTCAATCAGCCCCAGCATTTT,CATRDRVNQPQHF
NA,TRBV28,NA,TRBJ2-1,TGTGCCAGCAGTTTGGTGGGAGCTGGGAACAATGAGCAGTTCTTC,CASSLVGAGNNEQFF
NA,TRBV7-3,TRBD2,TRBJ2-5,TGTGCCAGCAGCTTGTCGGGAGGAGTCCAAGAGACCCAGTACTTC,CASSLSGGVQETQYF
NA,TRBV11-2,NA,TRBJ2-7,TGTGCCAGCAGCTTAAGTGGGGCGATCTACGAGCAGTACTTC,CASSLSGAIYEQYF
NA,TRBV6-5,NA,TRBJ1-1,TGTGCCAGCAGTTACTCGCAGGGGAGCACTGAAGCTTTCTTT,CASSYSQGSTEAFF
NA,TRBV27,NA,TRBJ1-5,TGTGCCAGCAGTTTATCGCCCCTAACAGGGCCCCAGCATTTT,CASSLSPLTGPQHF
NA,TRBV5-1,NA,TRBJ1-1,TGCGCCAGCAGCTTGGAACGGGGAGGTGGCACTGAAGCTTTCTTT,CASSLERGGGTEAFF
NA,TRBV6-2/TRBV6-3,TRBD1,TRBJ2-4,TGTGCCAGCAGTGATAACTCAGGGGGCACCAAAAACATTCAGTACTTC,CASSDNSGGTKNIQYF
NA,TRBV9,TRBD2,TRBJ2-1,TGTGCCAGCAGCGTAACTAGCGGACACAATGAGCAGTTCTTC,CASSVTSGHNEQFF
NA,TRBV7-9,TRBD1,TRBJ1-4,TGTGCCAGCAGCCAAGGGACAGCCGATGAAAAACTGTTTTTT,CASSQGTADEKLFF
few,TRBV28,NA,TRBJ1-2,TGTGCCAGCAGTTTACCCCGGGAGAGCGATGGCTACACCTTC,CASSLPRESDGYTF
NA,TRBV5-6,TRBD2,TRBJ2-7,TGTGCCAGCAGCTTGGCCTCCCTTAGCGGGAGTCAAGAGCAGTACTTC,CASSLASLSGSQEQYF
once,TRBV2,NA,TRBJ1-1,TGTGCCACCTCGAACACTGAAGCTTTCTTT,CATSNTEAFF
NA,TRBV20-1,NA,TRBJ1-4,TGCAGTGGGCCGTTAAATGAAAAACTGTTTTTT,CSGPLNEKLFF
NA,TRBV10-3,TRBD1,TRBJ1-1,TGTGCCATCAGTGAGGTGGGACAGTCGAACACTGAAGCTTTCTTT,CAISEVGQSNTEAFF
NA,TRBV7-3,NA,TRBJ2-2,TGTGCCAGCAGCTCCCCCGGGATCCACACCGGGGAGCTGTTTTTT,CASSSPGIHTGELFF
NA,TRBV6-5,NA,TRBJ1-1,TGTGCCAGCAGTTACGCGTTGAACACTGAAGCTTTCTTT,CASSYALNTEAFF
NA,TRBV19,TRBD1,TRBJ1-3,TGTGCCAGTGGGACAGGGTCTGGAAACACCATATATTTT,CASGTGSGNTIYF
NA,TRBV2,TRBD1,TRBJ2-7,TGTGCCACGGACAGGGGTTACGAGCAGTACTTC,CATDRGYEQYF